Each of the 29 T cell receptor beta chains below was sequenced from the same sample in a study of T cell changes during pregnancy in multiple sclerosis. Generated by immunoSEQ multiplex PCR, the TCRdb table keeps only in-frame clones and is missing some. The data contain fewer than 40,000 clones, approximately 89% of them singletons. Specimen: CD8+ T cells from peripheral blood mononuclear cells, collected in the first trimester of pregnancy. These receptors all come from a female donor with multiple sclerosis, enrolled in a pregnancy study.

This clone was counted once. V gene TRBV27 combines with J gene TRBJ2-2; 14 bases are a match to TRBD2. This CDR3 has 16 residues. The V segment lost 2 bases and the J segment 8 bases; nucleotides outside the gene matches: 4. CDR1 is MNHEY and CDR2 is SMNVEV in the germline V gene (reference sequence). The CDR3 sequence: CASSLGTSGSMGELFF. The CDR3 nucleotides read TGTGCCAGCAGTTTAGGGACTAGCGGGAGCATGGGGGAGCTGTTTTTT.

CDR3 in amino acids: CASSPGTSGYNEQFF. The DNA for the CDR3 is TGTGCCAGCAGCCCCGGGACTAGCGGCTACAATGAGCAGTTCTTC. The rearrangement joins TRBV27 to TRBJ2-1; 11 nucleotides match TRBD2. The CDR3 has 15 residues. Germline V gene data show CDR1 as MNHEY and CDR2 as SMNVEV (reference sequence). J lost 3 bases, V lost 6 bases, and 4 bases had no gene match.

This sequence joins TRBV19 and TRBJ1-1; D might be TRBD1 (5 bases). Trimming cost V 3 bases and J 3 bases, with 17 bases left between them. The germline CDR1 and CDR2 sequences are LNHDA and SQIVND (reference sequence). The CDR3 consists of 16 residues. The CDR3 coding sequence is TGTGCCAGTAGTATGGGAAATGCGGGGGAACACACTGAAGCTTTCTTT. It specifies CASSMGNAGEHTEAFF. The variable domain in full, with the rest retrieved from reference TRBV19 and TRBJ1-1, is DGGITQSPKYLFRKEGQNVTLSCEQNLNHDAMYWYRQDPGQGLRLIYYSQIVNDFQKGDIAEGYSVSREKKESFPLTVTSAQKNPTAFYLCASSMGNAGEHTEAFFGQGTRLTVV.

The CDR3 loop reads CASSDSKAGDTDTQYF. CDR3 sequence (DNA): TGTGCCAGCAGTGATTCCAAGGCGGGAGACACAGATACGCAGTATTTT. V gene TRBV2 combines with J gene TRBJ2-3, with TRBD2 matching 7 bases. The CDR3 totals 16 residues. The germline gives CDR1 SNHLY, CDR2 FYNNEI. J gave up 2 bases and V 3 bases, and 8 bases lay outside the gene matches.

The chain is built from TRBV7-2 and TRBJ2-7; weak D call: TRBD1 (6 bases). V lost 1 base, J lost 0 bases, and 22 bases lay in between. The CDR3 totals 19 residues. Germline V gene data show CDR1 as SGHTA and CDR2 as FQGNSA. CDR3 sequence (DNA): TGTGCCAGCAGCTTAGTAGCCATTCTAGAGACAGGTCTCTCCTACGAGCAGTACTTC. Its translation: CASSLVAILETGLSYEQYF.

V is TRBV10-3 and J is TRBJ2-3; 12 nucleotides agree with TRBD1. J was trimmed by 2 bases and V by 10 bases; bases with no gene match: 7. This CDR3 comprises 15 residues. Germline loops: CDR1 ENHRY, CDR2 SYGVKD. In DNA, the CDR3 is TGTGCCAGCGAACCGGGACAGGGGGCCACAGATACGCAGTATTTT. Protein: CASEPGQGATDTQYF.

This chain uses TRBV9 with TRBJ2-1; TRBD2 aligns across 9 bases. Germline V gene data show CDR1 as SGDLS and CDR2 as YYNGEE. The CDR3 extends over 15 amino acids. V lost 4 bases and J lost 3; bases outside the gene matches: 5. The CDR3 loop is CASSSGTSHYNEQFF. CDR3 in DNA: TGTGCCAGCAGCTCCGGGACTAGCCACTACAATGAGCAGTTCTTC.

The J gene is TRBJ2-3, the V gene TRBV13; 9 nucleotides align to TRBD1. The germline gives CDR1 PRHDT, CDR2 FYEKMQ (reference sequence). V trimming: 5 bases; J trimming: 2 bases; junction bases outside the gene matches: 5. This CDR3 comprises 15 residues. The CDR3 loop reads CASSTRQGVTDTQYF. The CDR3 bases are TGTGCCAGCAGCACCCGACAGGGGGTCACAGATACGCAGTATTTT.

The V gene is TRBV27, the J gene TRBJ1-1; D call uncertain. Trimming shortened V by 4 bases and J by 7 bases, and 19 bases separated the two germline ends. The germline V gene encodes CDR1 MNHEY and CDR2 SMNVEV (reference sequence). The CDR3 length is 15 residues. CDR3 sequence: CASSWWPPRWSEAFF. The CDR3 DNA reads as TGTGCCAGCAGTTGGTGGCCGCCCCGTTGGAGTGAAGCTTTCTTT.

The V gene is TRBV7-3, the J gene TRBJ2-3; 8 bases are shared with TRBD2. J gave up 5 bases and V 5 bases, and 9 bases lay outside the gene matches. Per germline, CDR1 SGHTA and CDR2 FQGTGA. CDR3 length: 15 residues. CDR3 region: CASSPTGGPVDTQYF. As DNA, the CDR3 is TGTGCCAGCAGCCCCACGGGAGGGCCCGTAGATACGCAGTATTTT.

The CDR3 nucleotides read TGTGCCAGCAGCTTTAGGGGACAAGAGACCCAGTACTTC. It translates to CASSFRGQETQYF. The rearrangement joins TRBV5-4 to TRBJ2-5; D perhaps matches TRBD1 (5 bases). CDR1 SGHNT and CDR2 YYREEE come from the germline V gene (reference sequence). The ends were cut back, 2 bases at V and 2 bases at J, with 7 bases in the middle. This CDR3 has 13 amino acids.

This rearrangement joins TRBV9 to TRBJ2-7; 8 bases align to TRBD2. J was trimmed by 0 bases and V by 4 bases; bases with no gene match: 12. The CDR3 is 17 amino acids. Germline V CDR1 and CDR2: SGDLS, YYNGEE. CDR3 sequence (DNA): TGTGCCAGCAGCCCCTGGACTAGCTCGGGAAGCTCCTACGAGCAGTACTTC. This codes for CASSPWTSSGSSYEQYF.

This chain joins TRBV27 and TRBJ1-2, with 8 bases aligning to TRBD1. The CDR3 length is 17 residues. Per the germline V gene, CDR1 is MNHEY and CDR2 is SMNVEV (reference sequence). V shed 2 bases, J shed 6 bases, and the junction held 14 bases outside the gene matches. The CDR3, as DNA: TGTGCCAGCAGTTTAGAGGCAGGGGGCGCCGGTGTGGATGGCTACACCTTC. Encoded protein: CASSLEAGGAGVDGYTF.

This chain joins TRBV10-3 and TRBJ2-2, with TRBD2 matching over 9 bases. In germline, CDR1 is ENHRY, CDR2 SYGVKD. The CDR3 totals 16 residues. The trim removed 6 bases at V and 5 bases at J, leaving 10 bases unmatched. The CDR3 protein is CAIRDPGLASTGELFF. The CDR3 DNA is TGTGCCATCAGGGATCCGGGACTAGCTAGTACCGGGGAGCTGTTTTTT.

The CDR3 DNA follows: TGTGCCAGCAGCTTGACTAGCGGGAGGGTATATTACTACAATGAGCAGTTCTTC. Amino acid sequence: CASSLTSGRVYYYNEQFF. The V call is TRBV28, the J call TRBJ2-1; TRBD2 agrees at 14 bases. Germline V lookup: CDR1 MDHEN, CDR2 SYDVKM. The CDR3 is 18 amino acids. Trimming removed 6 bases from V and 3 bases from J; junction bases left unmatched: 10.

The rearrangement joins TRBV27 to TRBJ2-2; the D gene is possibly TRBD1 (6 bases). Germline assignment: CDR1 MNHEY and CDR2 SMNVEV (reference sequence). CDR3 length: 17 amino acids. The V end lost 4 bases, the J end lost 3 bases, and 18 bases lay between the germline ends. CDR3 in amino acids: CASSSTTGTLYTGELFF. For the CDR3, the DNA is TGTGCCAGCAGTTCCACGACCGGGACACTGTACACCGGGGAGCTGTTTTTT.

This rearrangement joins TRBV23-1 to TRBJ1-5; tentatively, D is TRBD1 (5 bases). TRBV23-1 falls under the ORF class, with uncertain function. Trimming stripped 4 bases from V and 2 bases from J, with 15 bases between. CDR3 length: 16 amino acids. The CDR3, as DNA: TGCGCCAGCAGTCTCGAGCAGGGCTTTGGCAATCAGCCCCAGCATTTT. Its protein product is CASSLEQGFGNQPQHF.

The rearrangement joins TRBV9 to TRBJ2-2; a weak D match, TRBD2 (5 bases). V lost 0 bases and J lost 1, with 13 bases in between. The CDR3 spans 17 residues. Germline CDR1 SGDLS, CDR2 YYNGEE. CDR3 protein: CASSVVSRLLNTGELFF. In nucleotides, the CDR3 is TGTGCCAGCAGCGTAGTATCGAGACTACTGAACACCGGGGAGCTGTTTTTT.

The gene calls are TRBV30 and TRBJ2-7; D may be TRBD1 (6 bases). V lost 5 bases, J lost 3 bases, and 14 bases lay in between. CDR3 size: 13 residues. CDR1 and CDR2 (germline): GTSNPN, SVGIG (reference sequence). In DNA form, the CDR3 reads TGTGCCTGGGAAGGGGACAACTACTACGAGCAGTACTTC. Its protein is CAWEGDNYYEQYF.

The chain recombines TRBV4-2 with TRBJ2-7; D is perhaps TRBD1 (6 bases). The V gene lost 3 bases and the J gene lost 7 bases, with 7 bases spanning the gap. Germline CDR1 LGHNA, CDR2 YNFKEQ. This CDR3 comprises 11 residues. The CDR3 here is CASSQDREQYF. CDR3 in DNA: TGTGCCAGCAGCCAGGACAGAGAGCAGTACTTC.

The chain has TRBV14 and TRBJ1-2; TRBD1 agrees at 8 bases. CDR3 length: 13 residues. The germline CDR1 and CDR2 sequences are SGHDN and FVKESK. The ends lost 6 bases at V and 4 bases at J; junction bases unmatched: 4. CDR3 in DNA: TGTGCCAGCAGTCTACAGGGGGGCTATGGCTACACCTTC. Protein product: CASSLQGGYGYTF.

The J gene is TRBJ2-5, the V gene TRBV5-1, with TRBD2 matching 9 bases. The CDR3 sequence is 17 residues long. V lost 3 bases and J lost 1; bases outside the gene matches: 10. Per germline, CDR1 SGHRS and CDR2 YFSETQ. CDR3 region: CASSSETSGFFQETQYF. CDR3 coding DNA: TGCGCCAGCAGCTCCGAGACTAGCGGATTCTTCCAAGAGACCCAGTACTTC.

V usage is TRBV4-2 and J usage is TRBJ2-2; D is perhaps TRBD1 (6 bases). The V end was cut by 1 base, the J end by 1 base, with 13 bases between. CDR1 is LGHNA, CDR2 YNFKEQ, per germline. The CDR3 sequence is 17 residues long. CDR3 loop: CASSQGTGTQNTGELFF. The DNA for the CDR3 is TGTGCCAGCAGCCAAGGCACCGGGACACAGAACACCGGGGAGCTGTTTTTT.

The chain has TRBV19 and TRBJ2-3; 10 bases are a match to TRBD2. The CDR3 has 20 amino acids. CDR1 and CDR2 (germline): LNHDA, SQIVND (reference sequence). V shed 4 bases and J 0 bases; nucleotides not matched to a gene: 16. The CDR3: CASSTPVIIAGGRSTDTQYF. CDR3 coding DNA: TGTGCCAGTAGTACCCCCGTAATAATAGCGGGAGGTCGGAGCACAGATACGCAGTATTTT.

This chain joins TRBV27 and TRBJ2-3; 7 bases fit TRBD2. Losses at the gene ends were 3 bases for V and 3 bases for J; bases not matched to a gene: 3. CDR1 and CDR2 from the germline V gene are MNHEY and SMNVEV (reference sequence). The CDR3 is 14 residues long. The CDR3 spells CASSFGLETDTQYF. CDR3 DNA sequence: TGTGCCAGCAGTTTTGGACTAGAGACAGATACGCAGTATTTT.

V and J are TRBV5-6 and TRBJ2-1, with TRBD2 identical over 9 bases. The trim removed 0 bases at V and 2 bases at J, leaving 6 bases unmatched. Germline values: CDR1 SGHDT, CDR2 YYEEEE. CDR3 length: 17 residues. CDR3 region: CASSLAGREGAYNEQFF. As DNA, the CDR3 is TGTGCCAGCAGCTTGGCCGGGCGGGAGGGAGCCTACAATGAGCAGTTCTTC. Using reference TRBV5-6 and TRBJ2-1 for the parts outside the CDR3, the full variable domain is DAGVTQSPTHLIKTRGQQVTLRCSPKSGHDTVSWYQQALGQGPQFIFQYYEEEERQRGNFPDRFSGHQFPNYSSELNVNALLLGDSALYLCASSLAGREGAYNEQFFGPGTRLTVL.

The genes are TRBV19 and TRBJ1-5; D remains ambiguous. This CDR3 is built from 13 residues. Per the germline V gene, CDR1 is LNHDA and CDR2 is SQIVND (reference sequence). Between the trimmed V and J ends, which lost 3 bases and 7 bases, there was a span of 10 bases. CDR3 bases: TGTGCCAGTAGTATGGAGGGCTGGCAGCCCCAGCATTTT. It translates to CASSMEGWQPQHF.

This sequence joins TRBV9 and TRBJ2-7, with D perhaps matching TRBD1 (6 bases). CDR1 is SGDLS, CDR2 YYNGEE, per germline. The length of the CDR3 is 15 residues. Trimming left V 0 bases short and J 2 bases short, with 12 bases between. The CDR3 region has the DNA TGTGCCAGCAGCGTAGGTCCGGACAGAGCCTACGAGCAGTACTTC. Translation: CASSVGPDRAYEQYF.

This chain connects TRBV11-2 to TRBJ2-7; 8 nucleotides align to TRBD1. CDR1 SGHAT and CDR2 FQNNGV come from the germline V gene. The V segment lost 5 bases and the J segment 7 bases; nucleotides outside the gene matches: 19. This CDR3 is 17 amino acids long. CDR3 DNA sequence: TGTGCCAGCAGCCCGGGTGGACAGGGTCTCCATATAATAGAGCAGTACTTC. It encodes CASSPGGQGLHIIEQYF.